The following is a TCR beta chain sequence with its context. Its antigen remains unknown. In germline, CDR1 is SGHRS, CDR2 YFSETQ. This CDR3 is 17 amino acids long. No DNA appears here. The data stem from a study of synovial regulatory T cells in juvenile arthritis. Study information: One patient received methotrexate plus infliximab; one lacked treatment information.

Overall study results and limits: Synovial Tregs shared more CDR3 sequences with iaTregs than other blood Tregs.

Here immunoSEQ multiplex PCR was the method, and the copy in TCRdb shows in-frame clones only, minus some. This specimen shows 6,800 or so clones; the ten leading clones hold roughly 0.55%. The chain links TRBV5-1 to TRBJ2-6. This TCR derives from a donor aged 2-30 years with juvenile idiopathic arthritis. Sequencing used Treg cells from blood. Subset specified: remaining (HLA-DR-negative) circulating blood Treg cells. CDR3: CASSFSIKGSGANVLTF.